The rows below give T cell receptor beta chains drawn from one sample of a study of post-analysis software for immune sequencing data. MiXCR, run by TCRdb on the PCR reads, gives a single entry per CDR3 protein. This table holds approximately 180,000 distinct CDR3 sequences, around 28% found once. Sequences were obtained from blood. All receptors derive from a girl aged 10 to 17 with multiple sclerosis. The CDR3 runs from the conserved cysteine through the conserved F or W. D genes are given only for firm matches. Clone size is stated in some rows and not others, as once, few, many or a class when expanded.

TGCAGCGTTGAAACAGGGGGATATACTGAAGCTTTCTTT | CSVETGGYTEAFF | TRBJ1-1 | TRBV29-1 | TRBD1 | NA
TGTGCCAGCAGCAAAAAAAAAGACTTCGGTGAGCAGTTCTTC | CASSKKKDFGEQFF | TRBJ2-1 | TRBV21-1 | NA | NA
TGTGCCAGCAGTTTAAGGGGGGCTGATGGCGGGGAGCTGTTTTTT | CASSLRGADGGELFF | TRBJ2-2 | TRBV12-3/TRBV12-4 | NA | NA
TGTGCCATCAGTAAAAGCGGGGGGAATGAGCAGTTCTTC | CAISKSGGNEQFF | TRBJ2-1 | TRBV10-3 | TRBD2 | few
TGTGCCAGCAGCCTTAGCGGGACAGGCAACCAGCCCCAGCATTTT | CASSLSGTGNQPQHF | TRBJ1-5 | TRBV9 | TRBD1 | many
TGTGCCAGCAGCTTAAGGGGGGGCAGCTACTCTGGGGCCAACGTCCTGACTTTC | CASSLRGGSYSGANVLTF | TRBJ2-6 | TRBV7-9 | NA | many
TGCGCCAGCAGCGAAGGGACAGGGGGTACTGAAGCTTTCTTT | CASSEGTGGTEAFF | TRBJ1-1 | TRBV4-1 | TRBD1 | NA
TGCAGTGCTAGAGATATAGGGACCACCTACGAGCAGTACTTC | CSARDIGTTYEQYF | TRBJ2-7 | TRBV20-1 | NA | NA
TGCGCCAGCAGCTTGGCCGATAGCGGGAGAAAAGAGACCCAGTACTTC | CASSLADSGRKETQYF | TRBJ2-5 | TRBV5-1 | TRBD2 | NA
TGCGCCAGCAGCTTGGGGACTAGCGGGAGCTACGGGCAGTACTTC | CASSLGTSGSYGQYF | TRBJ2-7 | TRBV5-1 | TRBD2 | few
TGTGCCATCAGTGTGTTCGAGACCAGGGACTACGAGCAGTACTTC | CAISVFETRDYEQYF | TRBJ2-7 | TRBV10-3 | NA | few
TGTGCCAGCAGCCTCGGTTACCAGGCCCCCTTGCCCCTCCACTTT | CASSLGYQAPLPLHF | TRBJ1-6 | TRBV6-1 | NA | few
TGTGCCATCAAATCAGGACCAGACCATCAGCCCCAGCATTTT | CAIKSGPDHQPQHF | TRBJ1-5 | TRBV10-3 | NA | few
TGTGCCAGCAGTTTTTCTAACACCGGGGAGCTGTTTTTT | CASSFSNTGELFF | TRBJ2-2 | TRBV12-3/TRBV12-4 | NA | few
TGTGCCAGCAGCCCCCATTCTCCGGGACAGGCCAACTACGAGCAGTACTTC | CASSPHSPGQANYEQYF | TRBJ2-7 | TRBV9 | TRBD1 | few
TGCGCCAGCAGCCAAGATCCTGTGGGGGTTGGCAAAAACATTCAGTACTTC | CASSQDPVGVGKNIQYF | TRBJ2-4 | TRBV4-1 | NA | NA
TGTGCCAGCAGCTTATTTACAGGGCCGTCCTACGAGCAGTACTTC | CASSLFTGPSYEQYF | TRBJ2-7 | TRBV7-2 | NA | medium-sized
TGTGCCAGCAGGGGGACAGGGACTGAAGCTTTCTTT | CASRGTGTEAFF | TRBJ1-1 | TRBV12-3/TRBV12-4 | TRBD1 | few
TGTGCCACCAGTCGCGGGACAGCTAGCACAGATACGCAGTATTTT | CATSRGTASTDTQYF | TRBJ2-3 | TRBV24-1 | NA | many
TGCAGTGCCCTGACAGGCACCCTCTACAATGAGCAGTACTTC | CSALTGTLYNEQYF | TRBJ2-7 | TRBV20-1 | NA | few
TGTGCCAGTAGTCAGGACAGGGACTCCTACGAGCAGTACTTC | CASSQDRDSYEQYF | TRBJ2-7 | TRBV19 | TRBD1 | NA
TGCAGTGCTTTATGGACCAGGGTAGCGGGAGTAGTCTACAATGAGCAGTTCTTC | CSALWTRVAGVVYNEQFF | TRBJ2-1 | TRBV20-1 | TRBD2 | many
TGTGCCAGCAGTGAATGGACAGGAGTTTTCACTGAAGCTTTCTTT | CASSEWTGVFTEAFF | TRBJ1-1 | TRBV25-1 | TRBD1 | NA
TGCAGTGCTTCGGCTAGCGGTTACACCGGGGAGCTGTTTTTT | CSASASGYTGELFF | TRBJ2-2 | TRBV20-1 | TRBD2 | once
TGTGCCAGCAGTCGGTCGTCCGGCAGGGCCTATTCCTACGAGCAGTACTTC | CASSRSSGRAYSYEQYF | TRBJ2-7 | TRBV12-3/TRBV12-4 | NA | many
TGTGCCAGCAGAAGGACAGGGGATGGCGGGGAGCTGTTTTTT | CASRRTGDGGELFF | TRBJ2-2 | TRBV2 | TRBD1 | NA
TGCGCCAGCAGCTTGGGGCGGCAGGGGCCCTACAATGAGCAGTTCTTC | CASSLGRQGPYNEQFF | TRBJ2-1 | TRBV5-1 | NA | NA
TGTGCCAGCAGCCAGGAAGGATGGGGCACTGAAGCTTTCTTT | CASSQEGWGTEAFF | TRBJ1-1 | TRBV3-1 | NA | few
TGCAGTGCTAGTAGTAATAGCAATCAGCCCCAGCATTTT | CSASSNSNQPQHF | TRBJ1-5 | TRBV20-1 | NA | many
TGTGCCAGCAGTTGGTCCGTTACATCAGAGGGCTACACCTTC | CASSWSVTSEGYTF | TRBJ1-2 | TRBV12-3/TRBV12-4 | NA | few
TGCGCCAGCAGCTTAAATGGTGGAGAAGAGACCCAGTTCTTC | CASSLNGGEETQFF | TRBJ2-1 | TRBV7-3 | NA | NA
TGTGCCATAAGTGGATGGGGGGTGAATGGGCAGTTCTTC | CAISGWGVNGQFF | TRBJ2-1 | TRBV12-3/TRBV12-4 | NA | few
TGTGCCAGCAGCTCCCAACGTCATAGCGCCCTGGGGACAGATACGCAGTATTTT | CASSSQRHSALGTDTQYF | TRBJ2-3 | TRBV7-8 | NA | few
TGTGCCAGCAGTTTAGTAAACATTGGTGAGCAGTTCTTC | CASSLVNIGEQFF | TRBJ2-1 | TRBV6-2/TRBV6-3 | NA | NA
TGTGCCAGCAGCTCGCCGTACCAAGTCGGGGAAGAGACCCAGTACTTC | CASSSPYQVGEETQYF | TRBJ2-5 | TRBV7-9 | NA | many
TGCGCCAGCAGCCCCGGGACTAGCGGGCCACTAAATGAGCAGTTCTTC | CASSPGTSGPLNEQFF | TRBJ2-1 | TRBV5-1 | TRBD2 | NA
TGCGCCAGCAGCCTGGCAGTAGGTACCCCGATCTCCTACAATGAGCAGTTCTTC | CASSLAVGTPISYNEQFF | TRBJ2-1 | TRBV5-1 | NA | NA
TGCAGCGTCGGGCGGATAAGCTACGAGCAGTACTTC | CSVGRISYEQYF | TRBJ2-7 | TRBV29-1 | NA | NA
TGTGCCAGCAGCTCATACAGGGGGACCTACGAGCAGTACTTC | CASSSYRGTYEQYF | TRBJ2-7 | TRBV7-2 | TRBD1 | NA
TGCAGTGCCAGACCCTTTGGCAGTTATGAAGCTTTCTTT | CSARPFGSYEAFF | TRBJ1-1 | TRBV20-1 | NA | NA
TGCAGTGCTTACCTAGCGGGACGATCAACCTACGAGCAGTACTTC | CSAYLAGRSTYEQYF | TRBJ2-7 | TRBV20-1 | TRBD2 | NA
TGCGCCAGCAGCTTGGACGGCAGGGGGGCGTACAATGAGCAGTTCTTC | CASSLDGRGAYNEQFF | TRBJ2-1 | TRBV5-1 | NA | many
TGCAGTGTTGCAGGGTCCAATCAGCCCCAGCATTTT | CSVAGSNQPQHF | TRBJ1-5 | TRBV20-1 | NA | few